This T cell receptor beta chain was profiled in a study of T cells in lung cancer brain metastases listed by TCRdb under 2018. Background on the whole study: About 85% of the 20 patients had a history of tobacco use, with a median of around 38 pack-years. The cohort included roughly 20 patients who provided 40 specimens, with each patient contributing one primary lung lesion and one brain metastasis. Median interval between primary and brain metastasis specimen acquisition was approximately 350 days. The median age of the patients at first diagnosis was around 58 years, and the group included about 9 males and about a dozen females. An average DNA integrity number of 3.5 to 4 was found in both primary and metastatic specimens, and no significant difference was detected between sites. The study compared TCR beta CDR3 repertoires of fully resected primary non-small cell lung cancers with those of paired brain metastases. Of the approximately 21 patients, some 19 received no interval therapy between resection of the primary and resection of the metastasis.

Patients underwent resection for synchronous oligometastatic disease or delayed recurrence of a solitary brain metastasis. To avoid including cancers other than NSCLC, any patient with a history of multiple malignancies was excluded. Tumor areas were macrodissected from five or six deparaffinized approximately 9.2 um unstained sections under guidance from marked H&E slides. All specimens were formalin-fixed and paraffin-embedded (FFPE). The AllPrep DNA/RNA FFPE Kit was used for extraction of genomic DNA. Remarks on this clone: Its antigen is currently not known. Base qualities are not provided; no much larger clone lies one nucleotide away.

Each sample received between about 2.24 and 5.5 ug of genomic DNA as input, and paired samples received equal DNA input. TCR beta libraries were constructed in two PCR steps with the immunoSEQ hsTCRbeta Kit, which uses multiplexed V and J gene primers. Pooled libraries, together with positive and negative controls, were sequenced on an Illumina MiSeq with a 100-cycle paired-end protocol. As for how the authors treated the data: The immunoSEQ vendor processed the raw data into normalized, annotated TCR beta repertoire reports. Richness was defined as unique clones by nucleotide sequence, with iChao1 and Efron-Thisted estimators extrapolating total richness. To characterize and compare the paired lesions, the analysis used Pielou's evenness, Simpson's index, the proportional abundance of the top-ten clones, and the Morisita overlap index. The table was pulled from immuneACCESS by TCRdb, which kept in-frame rearrangements only. Such tables lose some clones; where checked, under half of the loss comes from unresolved V genes, and the rest has no known cause. The DNA was the basis for D and trimming; V, J and clone size are from that table. The sample has 5,000 or so clones on record, about 88% of them singletons. Together, the top ten hold about 4.3% of the sample.

The paper's findings and limits, for the study overall: A significantly larger repertoire fraction was made up by the ten most abundant clones in brain metastases than in primaries, which was suggestive of clonal expansion. Effects of preoperative corticosteroids on T cell infiltration in brain metastases could not be controlled. Most clones were specific to a single lesion, and overlap between paired lesions was limited (mean Morisita index roughly 0.25). Significantly fewer unique productive clones were found in brain metastases than in paired primaries (median approximately 1,500 versus 4,300). DNA fragmentation in the FFPE samples may have kept the complete infiltrating T cell repertoire from being retrieved.

V is cut by 5 bases and J by 1 base, and the space between the germline ends is 21 bases. Taken from the germline V gene, the CDR1 and CDR2 loops are KGHSH and LQKENI. The CDR3 covers 18 residues, taking in both the cysteine and the phenylalanine. CDR3 DNA only is kept here, 54 bases in frame from base 1. The sample taken for sequencing was tumor tissue from the primary lung tumor. Sample cell subset or site, as interpreted from the label and publication: primary lung cancer lesion. The chain is assembled from TRBV18 and TRBJ1-3; the D gene lacks a confident call. The source of this sequence is a man aged 70 or older with non-small cell lung cancer. The CDR3 protein is CASSSQTVSAPSGNTIYF. The DNA reads as follows: TGTGCCAGCTCATCACAAACGGTCAGCGCCCCGTCTGGAAACACCATATATTTT.